These 25 T cell receptor beta chains came from one sample sequenced in a study of early T cells in non-severe SARS-CoV-2 infection. Using its own MiXCR run on the 5' RACE reads, TCRdb lists one record per CDR3 protein. The sample shows 50,000 to 70,000 distinct CDR3 sequences, under 15% of them seen only once. The sequenced sample was whole blood. These receptor sequences come from an adult who was a healthcare worker with PCR-confirmed SARS-CoV-2 infection or an uninfected control (not recorded which).

The table lists this clonotype with many counts. V usage is TRBV2 and J usage is TRBJ1-4; 9 bases are shared with TRBD1. This CDR3 is 14 amino acids long. Trimming at V came to 8 bases and at J to 7 bases, leaving 8 bases not matched to a gene. CDR1 is SNHLY, CDR2 FYNNEI, per germline. The CDR3: CASAGTGKSEKLFF. CDR3 bases: TGTGCCAGCGCGGGGACAGGGAAGAGTGAAAAACTGTTTTTT.

The chain joins TRBV28 to TRBJ1-2; the match to TRBD1 covers 8 bases. The trim removed 5 bases at V and 8 bases at J, leaving 10 bases unmatched. Germline V gene data show CDR1 as MDHEN and CDR2 as SYDVKM. The CDR3 runs to 14 residues. The CDR3 DNA reads TGTGCCAGCAGTCCGGAGGACAGGGTCGGGGGCTACACCTTC. It yields the protein CASSPEDRVGGYTF.

V is TRBV7-2 and J is TRBJ2-3; D gene ambiguous. The CDR3 covers 16 residues. The germline gives CDR1 SGHTA, CDR2 FQGNSA. V was trimmed by 5 bases and J by 4 bases, leaving 19 bases between them. The CDR3 here is CASSRAWKTVPDTQYF. The DNA for the CDR3 is TGTGCCAGCAGCCGAGCGTGGAAGACGGTCCCAGATACGCAGTATTTT.

This clonotype came up a few times. The chain is built from TRBV4-3 and TRBJ2-1; maybe TRBD1 (5 bases). The CDR3 consists of 15 residues. Trimming took 0 bases from V and 3 from J, leaving 9 bases between them. CDR1 LGHNA and CDR2 YSLEER come from the germline V gene. Here the CDR3 DNA reads TGCGCCAGCAGCCAAGAGGCAGGGCACTACAATGAGCAGTTCTTC. This codes for CASSQEAGHYNEQFF.

This clonotype was observed a few times. The genes are TRBV25-1 and TRBJ2-1; TRBD2 matches 13 bases. Germline V CDR1 and CDR2: MGHDK, SYGVNS. The ends lost 5 bases at V and 4 bases at J; junction bases unmatched: 14. CDR3 length: 19 residues. The CDR3 bases are TGTGCCAGCAGTTCCCGCGGTGGGGGACTAGCGGGATTTTACAATGAGCAGTTCTTC. Translated, it gives CASSSRGGGLAGFYNEQFF.

The chain joins TRBV4-3 to TRBJ2-7; D is undetermined. Germline CDR1 LGHNA, CDR2 YSLEER. The CDR3 spans 13 residues. Trimming left V 0 bases short and J 5 bases short, with 8 bases between. CDR3 sequence (DNA): TGCGCCAGCAGCCAAGAAACTCGTCACGAGCAGTACTTC. It codes for CASSQETRHEQYF.

The gene calls are TRBV5-1 and TRBJ1-2; 8 bases match TRBD1. CDR1 is SGHRS and CDR2 is YFSETQ in the germline V gene. The CDR3 loop spans 14 amino acids. V lost 5 bases, J lost 4 bases, and 7 bases stayed unmatched. The CDR3 DNA reads as TGCGCCAGCAGTCCCTCGGGACAGGTCTATGGCTACACCTTC. As protein: CASSPSGQVYGYTF.

The rearrangement uses TRBV7-9 and TRBJ2-7, with TRBD1 identical over 7 bases. This CDR3 spans 16 amino acids. Germline-derived CDR1 and CDR2 are SEHNR and FQNEAQ (reference sequence). V was clipped by 5 bases and J by 2 bases; unmatched bases: 12. The CDR3, as DNA: TGTGCCAGCAGCCCCCCCTTGGGGACAGAGACCTACGAGCAGTACTTC. This gives the protein CASSPPLGTETYEQYF. The full variable domain, completed using reference TRBV7-9 and TRBJ2-7, is DTGVSQNPRHKITKRGQNVTFRCDPISEHNRLYWYRQTLGQGPEFLTYFQNEAQLEKSRLLSDRFSAERPKGSFSTLEIQRTEQGDSAMYLCASSPPLGTETYEQYFGPGTRLTVT.

Many counts were recorded for this clonotype. The J gene is TRBJ1-4, the V gene TRBV7-2; TRBD1 matches 7 bases. V was clipped by 3 bases and J by 7 bases; unmatched bases: 5. From germline, CDR1 is SGHTA and CDR2 FQGNSA. This CDR3 has 14 amino acids. The CDR3, as DNA: TGTGCCAGCAGCTTTACCCGGGACAGTGAAAAACTGTTTTTT. Translating gives CASSFTRDSEKLFF.

V is TRBV6-6 and J is TRBJ1-5, with 10 bases fitting TRBD1. From germline, CDR1 is MNHNY and CDR2 SVGAGI (reference sequence). V gave up 4 bases and J gave up 4 bases; unmatched junction bases: 4. This CDR3 is 15 amino acids long. The DNA of the CDR3 is TGTGCCAGCAGTTCGGGACAGGGGACTAATCAGCCCCAGCATTTT. It specifies CASSSGQGTNQPQHF.

Ten or more counts support this clonotype. The gene calls are TRBV25-1 and TRBJ2-7; D unresolved. In germline, CDR1 is MGHDK, CDR2 SYGVNS. The CDR3 runs 14 residues. Trimming took off 2 bases at V and 3 bases at J, with 11 bases between the two ends. In nucleotides, the CDR3 is TGTGCCAGCAGTGAAGGGCTCACCCACTACGAGCAGTACTTC. Protein: CASSEGLTHYEQYF.

This clonotype was seen repeatedly, ten times or more. The chain uses TRBV20-1 and TRBJ1-1; TRBD1 is a possible D gene (5 bases). The V and J ends lost 5 bases and 5 bases respectively, with 18 bases between them. The CDR3 covers 14 residues. From germline, CDR1 is DFQATT and CDR2 SNEGSKA (reference sequence). For the CDR3, the DNA is TGCAGTGCTTCCATCCCCGGGGGGTTGACTGAAGCTTTCTTT. Its protein is CSASIPGGLTEAFF.

This clonotype occurred a few times. The J gene is TRBJ1-5, the V gene TRBV20-1; 9 bases map to TRBD1. Germline-derived CDR1 and CDR2 are DFQATT and SNEGSKA (reference sequence). J gave up 2 bases and V 6 bases, and 8 bases lay outside the gene matches. The CDR3 is 15 amino acids. CDR3 in amino acids: CSATGTGIGNQPQHF. The CDR3 DNA reads as TGCAGTGCAACCGGGACAGGGATAGGCAATCAGCCCCAGCATTTT.

The CDR3 region has the DNA TGTGCCAGCAGCTTAGCCGGGATACTCTATGGCTACACCTTC. Translating it yields CASSLAGILYGYTF. This chain uses TRBV7-9 with TRBJ1-2, with D uncertain. This CDR3 comprises 14 residues. Per the germline V gene, CDR1 is SEHNR and CDR2 is FQNEAQ (reference sequence). Trimming took 0 bases from V and 4 from J, leaving 9 bases between them.

The gene calls are TRBV20-1 and TRBJ2-3; D gene uncertain. The CDR3 is made up of 13 amino acids. The V end lost 5 bases, the J end lost 2 bases, and 11 bases lay between the germline ends. CDR1 is DFQATT, CDR2 SNEGSKA, per germline (reference sequence). CDR3 residues: CSALDPYTDTQYF. CDR3 nucleotides: TGCAGTGCTCTGGACCCATACACAGATACGCAGTATTTT.

The rearrangement uses TRBV5-1 and TRBJ2-2, with 14 bases identical to TRBD2. This CDR3 has 16 residues. V shed 4 bases, J shed 1 base, and the junction held 0 bases outside the gene matches. Germline V lookup: CDR1 SGHRS, CDR2 YFSETQ. The CDR3 here is CASSGTSGRNTGELFF. The CDR3 nucleotides read TGCGCCAGCAGCGGGACTAGCGGGAGGAACACCGGGGAGCTGTTTTTT.

This clonotype has more than one count but fewer than ten. The V gene is TRBV2, the J gene TRBJ2-6; a possible D gene is TRBD1 (6 bases). The V end was cut by 6 bases, the J end by 0 bases, with 9 bases between. The CDR3 covers 15 residues. The germline V gene encodes CDR1 SNHLY and CDR2 FYNNEI. The CDR3 nucleotides are TGTGCCAGCAGACGACAGGACTCTGGGGCCAACGTCCTGACTTTC. This encodes CASRRQDSGANVLTF.

The table lists this clonotype with a few counts. The chain recombines TRBV7-2 with TRBJ1-3; 7 nucleotides line up with TRBD1. The CDR3 is made up of 16 amino acids. Losses at the gene ends were 5 bases for V and 0 bases for J; bases not matched to a gene: 7. In germline, CDR1 is SGHTA, CDR2 FQGNSA. The CDR3 region is CASSLTTGISGNTIYF. As DNA, the CDR3 is TGTGCCAGCAGCCTCACGACAGGGATCTCTGGAAACACCATATATTTT.

V gene TRBV7-8 combines with J gene TRBJ2-3; tentatively, D is TRBD1 (5 bases). Trimming left V 2 bases short and J 4 bases short, with 13 bases between. The germline V gene encodes CDR1 SGHVS and CDR2 FQNEAQ. CDR3 length equals 15 residues. The CDR3 loop is CASSLTSGRSDTQYF. The DNA of the CDR3 is TGTGCCAGCAGCTTAACCTCAGGGCGATCAGATACGCAGTATTTT. The full variable domain, rest sourced from reference TRBV7-8 and TRBJ2-3, is GAGVSQSPRYKVAKRGQDVALRCDPISGHVSLFWYQQALGQGPEFLTYFQNEAQLDKSGLPSDRFFAERPEGSVSTLKIQRTQQEDSAVYLCASSLTSGRSDTQYFGPGTRLTVL.

This clonotype has just a few counts. The chain has TRBV6-2 or TRBV6-3 and TRBJ1-5; no reliable D call. V lost 6 bases and J lost 7, with 19 bases in between. The germline V gene has CDR1 MNHEY and CDR2 SVGEGT. The CDR3 is 15 amino acids. The CDR3 protein is CASSPSSLPRQPQHF. DNA of the CDR3: TGTGCCAGCAGCCCTAGTTCCCTTCCTAGGCAGCCCCAGCATTTT.

The chain couples TRBV5-1 to TRBJ2-2, with 8 bases fitting TRBD1. The CDR3 is 13 amino acids. V lost 3 bases, J lost 6 bases, and 1 base stayed unmatched. CDR1 is SGHRS, CDR2 YFSETQ, per germline. CDR3 DNA: TGCGCCAGCAGCTCGACAGGGGCCGGGGAGCTGTTTTTT. This codes for CASSSTGAGELFF.

The chain joins TRBV18 to TRBJ2-1; the match to TRBD2 covers 8 bases. Germline CDR1 reads KGHSH; CDR2 reads LQKENI. After removal of 5 bases from V and 6 bases from J, the junction contained 12 bases not matched to a gene. The length of the CDR3 is 16 residues. The CDR3 region is CASSISPSTSVNEQFF. CDR3 bases: TGTGCCAGCTCAATCTCCCCCTCGACTAGCGTCAATGAGCAGTTCTTC.

In this sample, this clonotype turned up many times. The V and J genes are TRBV20-1 and TRBJ1-3; weak D call: TRBD1 (5 bases). Trimming cost V 8 bases and J 0 bases, with 14 bases left between them. The CDR3 totals 14 residues. CDR1 is DFQATT and CDR2 is SNEGSKA in the germline V gene (reference sequence). The CDR3 region is CSTIDSLSGNTIYF. The DNA for the CDR3 is TGCAGTACAATAGACAGCCTCTCTGGAAACACCATATATTTT.

This clonotype was detected a few times. V and J are TRBV6-1 and TRBJ1-2; D not resolved. The CDR3 length is 15 residues. V was shortened by 1 base and J by 3 bases, with 12 bases between the two germline ends. CDR1 and CDR2 from the germline V gene are MNHNS and SASEGT. The chain's CDR3 is CASSEGGGQYYGYTF. The CDR3 bases are TGTGCCAGCAGTGAAGGAGGTGGCCAATACTATGGCTACACCTTC.

This clonotype was recorded a few times. The V gene is TRBV15, the J gene TRBJ2-5; D gene uncertain. The V end lost 0 bases, the J end lost 5 bases, and 7 bases lay between the germline ends. The CDR3 is 13 residues long. The germline CDR1 and CDR2 sequences are LNHNV and YYDKDF (reference sequence). The CDR3 here is CATSRDLGETQYF. The CDR3 DNA is TGTGCCACCAGCAGAGATCTGGGGGAGACCCAGTACTTC. The full variable domain, its missing parts supplied by reference TRBV15 and TRBJ2-5, is DAMVIQNPRYQVTQFGKPVTLSCSQTLNHNVMYWYQQKSSQAPKLLFHYYDKDFNNEADTPDNFQSRRPNTSFCFLDIRSPGLGDTAMYLCATSRDLGETQYFGPGTRLLVL.